The T cell receptor beta chain under discussion was sequenced for a study of OX40 agonist ivuxolimab in advanced cancers. As for the study in general: Patients undergoing dose escalation presented with hepatocellular carcinoma, melanoma, renal cell or head and neck cancer. Study outcomes and limitations: Researchers report that CD8+ T cells had, on average, more expanded clones than CD4+. Expanded peripheral T cells had an undetermined antigen specificity. At 0.1 to 3.0 mg/kg, clonal expansion of CD4+ and CD8+ blood T cells had occurred by week 6.

A note on this clone: Its cognate antigen is unknown.

Assay: immunoSEQ multiplex PCR; the TCRdb copy retains only in-frame clones and omits some. The sample lists 45,000 to 60,000 clones; roughly 86% were seen once. Per the germline V gene, CDR1 is SNHLY and CDR2 is FYNNEI. The CDR3 is 13 amino acids. The V and J ends lost 7 bases and 7 bases, in that order; junction bases with no gene match: 6. The source was CD4+ or CD8+ T cells sorted from blood, collected in a trial of the OX40 agonist ivuxolimab. This clonotype originated in an adult with an advanced solid tumor such as melanoma, head and neck, liver or kidney cancer. V usage is TRBV2 and J usage is TRBJ2-2, with TRBD1 matching over 7 bases. The CDR3 nucleotides read TGTGCCAGCACTCGGACAGGACGCGGGGAGCTGTTTTTT. Protein product: CASTRTGRGELFF.